This T cell receptor (beta chain) stems from a study of Ad26.COV2.S vaccination and SARS-CoV-2 variants. At the level of the study: Intramuscular Ad26.COV2.S at 5x10^10 or 1x10^11 viral particles. Study findings and constraints: Vaccinees displayed broader spike-specific TCR repertoires than placebo recipients.

CDR3 length equals 13 residues. Trimming pared 7 bases from V and 3 bases from J, leaving 11 bases between. From germline, CDR1 is LNHDA and CDR2 SQIVND (reference sequence). The table came from immunoSEQ multiplex PCR; TCRdb's copy has only in-frame clones and leaves some out. The data hold about 680,000 clones, with 70% to 90% observed a single time. As for this clone: As yet, its antigen is unknown.

Treatment described: 15 to 20 received Ad26.COV2.S at low or high dose, single or two shots; 5 received placebo; per-sample allocation not given. Sample collection was performed on day 63 after the first vaccine or placebo injection. The vaccine delivered Wuhan-strain SARS-CoV-2 spike through an Ad26 vector. The sample consisted of peripheral blood, taken in a trial of Ad26.COV2.S vaccine versus placebo. The gene calls are TRBV19 and TRBJ2-3; either TRBD1 or TRBD2 may supply D (6 bases each). This sequence originates from a person between 18 and 65 years old who received the Ad26.COV2.S COVID-19 vaccine or a placebo. The CDR3 loop reads CASTQGGTDTQYF. The CDR3 DNA is TGTGCCAGTACTCAAGGGGGGACAGATACGCAGTATTTT. The full variable domain, completed using reference TRBV19 and TRBJ2-3, is DGGITQSPKYLFRKEGQNVTLSCEQNLNHDAMYWYRQDPGQGLRLIYYSQIVNDFQKGDIAEGYSVSREKKESFPLTVTSAQKNPTAFYLCASTQGGTDTQYFGPGTRLTVL.